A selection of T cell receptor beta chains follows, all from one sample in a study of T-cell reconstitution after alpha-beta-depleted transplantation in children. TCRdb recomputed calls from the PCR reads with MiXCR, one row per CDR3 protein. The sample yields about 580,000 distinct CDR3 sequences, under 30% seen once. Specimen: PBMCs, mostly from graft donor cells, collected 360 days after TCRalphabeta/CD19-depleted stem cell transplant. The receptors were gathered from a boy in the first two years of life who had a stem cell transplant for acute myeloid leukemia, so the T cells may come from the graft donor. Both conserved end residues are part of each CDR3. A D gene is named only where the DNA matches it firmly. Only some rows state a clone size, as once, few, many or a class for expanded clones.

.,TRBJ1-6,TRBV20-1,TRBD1,CSAREDRGDSPLHF,TGCAGTGCTAGAGAGGACAGGGGCGACTCACCCCTCCACTTT
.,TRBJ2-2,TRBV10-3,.,CAISESVVSNTGELFF,TGTGCCATCAGTGAGTCGGTCGTATCGAACACCGGGGAGCTGTTTTTT
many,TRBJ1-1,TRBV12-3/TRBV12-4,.,CASGRTPGGRAFF,TGTGCCAGCGGTCGAACCCCCGGGGGGCGAGCTTTCTTT
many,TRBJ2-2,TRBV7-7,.,CASSSTLTTGELFF,TGTGCCAGCAGCTCCACCTTGACCACCGGGGAGCTGTTTTTT
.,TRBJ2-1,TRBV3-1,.,CASSQGPSMLLTNEQFF,TGTGCCAGCAGCCAGGGTCCCTCGATGCTCTTAACCAATGAGCAGTTCTTC
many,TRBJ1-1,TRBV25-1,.,CASRWGNTEAFF,TGTGCCAGCAGGTGGGGGAACACTGAAGCTTTCTTT
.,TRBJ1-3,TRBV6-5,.,CASSYGRKAGNTIYF,TGTGCCAGCAGTTACGGCAGAAAGGCCGGAAACACCATATATTTT
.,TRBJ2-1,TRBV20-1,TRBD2,CSARKPGLAGPERWNEQFF,TGCAGTGCTAGAAAACCGGGACTAGCGGGCCCGGAAAGGTGGAATGAGCAGTTCTTC
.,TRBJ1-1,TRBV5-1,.,CASSRAGAAMMNTEAFF,TGCGCCAGCAGCCGCGCAGGGGCCGCGATGATGAACACTGAAGCTTTCTTT
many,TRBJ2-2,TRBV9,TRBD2,CASSPRRLAGTPPTGELFF,TGTGCCAGCAGCCCCAGGAGACTAGCGGGGACCCCTCCCACCGGGGAGCTGTTTTTT
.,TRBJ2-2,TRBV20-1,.,CSASGGTANTGELFF,TGCAGTGCTAGTGGCGGGACGGCCAACACCGGGGAGCTGTTTTTT
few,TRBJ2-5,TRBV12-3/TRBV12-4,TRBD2,CASSSTSGGLETQYF,TGTGCCAGCAGTTCGACTAGCGGGGGGTTGGAGACCCAGTACTTC
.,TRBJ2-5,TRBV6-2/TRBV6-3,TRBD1,CASSPQGVGETQYF,TGTGCCAGCAGTCCGCAGGGGGTGGGAGAGACCCAGTACTTC
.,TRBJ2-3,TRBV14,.,CASSQVTHTDTQYF,TGTGCCAGCAGCCAAGTCACACACACAGATACGCAGTATTTT
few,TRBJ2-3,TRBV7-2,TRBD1,CASSYVQGDTQYF,TGTGCCAGCAGCTACGTACAGGGGGATACGCAGTATTTT
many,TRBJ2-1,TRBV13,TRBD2,CASSLGSPLLAVPRNEQFF,TGTGCCAGCAGCTTAGGCTCCCCTCTACTAGCGGTGCCCCGGAATGAGCAGTTCTTC
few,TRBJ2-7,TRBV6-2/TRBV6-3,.,CASTTWGHGYEQYF,TGTGCCAGCACCACATGGGGACACGGCTACGAGCAGTACTTC
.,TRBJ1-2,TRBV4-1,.,CASSLNPADFGYGYTF,TGCGCCAGCAGCCTCAATCCCGCGGACTTCGGCTATGGCTACACCTTC
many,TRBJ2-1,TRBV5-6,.,CASSEVGQTRSYNEQFF,TGTGCCAGCAGCGAAGTCGGACAGACCCGCTCCTACAATGAGCAGTTCTTC
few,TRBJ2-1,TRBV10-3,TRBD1,CAIRPGQGSNEQFF,TGTGCCATCAGACCGGGACAGGGGTCCAATGAGCAGTTCTTC
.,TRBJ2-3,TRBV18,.,CASSPPQNTDTQYF,TGTGCCAGCTCACCACCACAGAACACAGATACGCAGTATTTT
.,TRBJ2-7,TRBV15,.,CATSRDAGTPYEQYF,TGTGCCACCAGCAGAGACGCGGGGACCCCCTACGAGCAGTACTTC
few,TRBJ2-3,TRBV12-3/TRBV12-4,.,CASSFLGEDTQYF,TGTGCCAGCAGTTTTTTGGGCGAAGATACGCAGTATTTT
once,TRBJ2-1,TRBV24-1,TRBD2,CATREAGEDNEQFF,TGTGCCACCAGGGAGGCGGGGGAGGACAATGAGCAGTTCTTC
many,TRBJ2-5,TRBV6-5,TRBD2,CASSSGLAQTQYF,TGTGCCAGCAGTTCGGGACTAGCGCAGACCCAGTACTTC
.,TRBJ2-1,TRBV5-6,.,CASSLLSGGRRNEQFF,TGTGCCAGCAGCTTGCTATCCGGGGGGCGTCGGAATGAGCAGTTCTTC
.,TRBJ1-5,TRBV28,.,CASSFGDKSNQPQHF,TGTGCCAGCAGTTTCGGGGACAAAAGCAATCAGCCCCAGCATTTT
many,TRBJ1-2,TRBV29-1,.,CSVTGTRYGYTF,TGCAGCGTGACCGGGACCCGCTATGGCTACACCTTC
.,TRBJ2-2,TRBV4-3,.,CASSQSPTGELFF,TGCGCCAGCAGCCAAAGCCCCACCGGGGAGCTGTTTTTT